The 19 T cell receptor beta chains below all came from one sample that was sequenced in a study of T cells in Graves' hyperthyroidism and ophthalmopathy. It was RNA transcripts that yielded the amplified TCR beta CDR3 regions. The TCR CDR3 first-round RT-PCR relied on the HTBI primer set. TCRdb reanalysed the multiplex PCR reads using MiXCR and keeps one entry per CDR3 protein. Of some 440,000 distinct CDR3 sequences listed, about a sixth are singletons. Source material: blood. Receptors originate from a woman under 30 with Graves' hyperthyroidism.

In this sample, this clonotype turned up many times. The chain couples TRBV12-3 or TRBV12-4 to TRBJ1-3; D possibly corresponds to TRBD1 (5 bases). Trimming pared 3 bases from V and 4 bases from J, leaving 13 bases between. The CDR3 totals 15 residues. The CDR3 DNA sequence: TGTGCCAGCAGTTTCGGGGTAGGGGCCGGAAACACCATATATTTT. Amino acid sequence: CASSFGVGAGNTIYF.

This clonotype came up many times. The chain links TRBV24-1 to TRBJ2-2, with D possibly being TRBD1 (6 bases). This CDR3 region has 14 residues. V shed 7 bases and J shed 3 bases, with 11 bases lying between them. CDR1 and CDR2 from the germline V gene are KGHDR and SFDVKD. Here the CDR3 reads CATRDSLDTGELFF. Here the CDR3 DNA reads TGTGCCACCAGGGACAGCCTGGACACCGGGGAGCTGTTTTTT.

This clonotype was found many times. The chain joins TRBV27 to TRBJ2-1, with 12 bases identical to TRBD2. The CDR3 has 16 residues. Germline lookup yields CDR1 MNHEY and CDR2 SMNVEV (reference sequence). V shed 7 bases, J shed 10 bases, and the junction held 14 bases outside the gene matches. The CDR3 DNA follows: TGTGCCAGCAATACGAGAACTAGCGGGAGGTCGGGGGAGCAGTTCTTC. Translating it yields CASNTRTSGRSGEQFF.

This clonotype has at least ten counts. The chain links TRBV6-1 to TRBJ1-2; D remains unclear. CDR1 and CDR2 (germline): MNHNS, SASEGT. The CDR3 is 16 residues long. V was trimmed by 2 bases and J by 2 bases, leaving 15 bases between them. The CDR3: CASSELPYLGNYGYTF. The CDR3 DNA follows: TGTGCCAGCAGTGAACTCCCCTACCTTGGCAACTATGGCTACACCTTC.

On this clonotype itself: A read error may be the cause here, since a much bigger clone is one base away. The CDR3 ends on some other residue instead of the conserved phenylalanine or tryptophan, so this is likely a read error. The V gene is TRBV18, the J gene TRBJ2-4; D is possibly TRBD1 or TRBD2 (5 bases each). Germline loops: CDR1 KGHSH, CDR2 LQKENI. The CDR3 sequence is 15 residues long. V was clipped by 2 bases and J by 0 bases, with 8 bases between them. The CDR3: CASSPGDGAKNIQYV. CDR3 nucleotide sequence: TGTGCCAGCTCACCAGGGGACGGAGCCAAAAACATTCAGTACGTC.

This sequence joins TRBV7-9 and TRBJ2-1, with 8 bases fitting TRBD2. The CDR3 is 18 residues long. Germline values: CDR1 SEHNR, CDR2 FQNEAQ (reference sequence). V dropped 0 bases and J dropped 0; count of bases not matched to a gene: 7. The CDR3 sequence is CASSLAGESGSSYNEQFF. CDR3 in DNA: TGTGCCAGCAGCTTAGCGGGTGAGAGCGGGAGCTCCTACAATGAGCAGTTCTTC.

This clonotype was observed a few times. One end of the junction fails to match germline, which may point to a read error. The gene calls are TRBV7-2 and TRBJ1-3, with D unclear. The CDR3 sequence is 13 residues long. Germline loops: CDR1 SGHTA, CDR2 FQGNSA. In DNA form, the CDR3 reads TGTGCCAGCAGCGTGTCAGATGGACACACCATATATTTT. This codes for CASSVSDGHTIYF. Filled out from reference TRBV7-2 and TRBJ1-3, the complete variable domain reads GAGVSQSPSNKVTEKGKDVELRCDPISGHTALYWYRQSLGQGLEFLIYFQGNSAPDKSGLPSDRFSAERTGGSVSTLTIQRTQQEDSAVYLCASSVSDGHTIYFGEGSWLTVV.

This clonotype was observed at least ten times. The chain joins TRBV11-2 to TRBJ1-1, with 7 bases lining up with TRBD1. Germline-derived CDR1 and CDR2 are SGHAT and FQNNGV. Losses at the gene ends were 6 bases for V and 1 base for J; bases not matched to a gene: 8. The CDR3 runs to 15 residues. CDR3 sequence reads: CASRPTGAQNTEAFF. CDR3 bases: TGTGCCAGCAGACCTACAGGGGCCCAGAACACTGAAGCTTTCTTT.

This clonotype was seen at least ten times. The rearrangement joins TRBV6-2 or TRBV6-3 to TRBJ2-2, with 9 bases aligning to TRBD2. Germline values: CDR1 MNHEY, CDR2 SVGEGT. This CDR3 is 15 amino acids long. Trimming took 5 bases from V and 6 from J; bases not matched to a gene: 7. Written as DNA, the CDR3 is TGTGCCAGCAGTGATGGGACTAGCTCGCCCGGGGAGCTGTTTTTT. Translation: CASSDGTSSPGELFF.

The V call is TRBV7-6, the J call TRBJ2-1; possibly TRBD2 for D (5 bases). Trimming removed 11 bases at V and 0 bases at J, with 17 bases between. The CDR3 runs to 15 residues. CDR1 is SGHVS, CDR2 FNYEAQ, per germline. Here the CDR3 reads CASSAAGGSYNEQFF. As DNA, the CDR3 is TGTGCCTCCTCAGCCGCGGGTGGCTCCTACAATGAGCAGTTCTTC.

The V gene is TRBV7-6, the J gene TRBJ2-1, with D perhaps matching TRBD1 (5 bases). CDR3 length: 15 amino acids. Trimming cost V 5 bases and J 0 bases, with 11 bases left between them. Per the germline V gene, CDR1 is SGHVS and CDR2 is FNYEAQ. The CDR3 spells CASSQEGVSYNEQFF. CDR3 nucleotide sequence: TGTGCCAGCAGCCAGGAAGGGGTCTCCTACAATGAGCAGTTCTTC.

The sample holds many counts of this clonotype. This chain joins TRBV11-3 and TRBJ2-2, with D possibly matching TRBD1 (5 bases). Germline V gene data show CDR1 as SGHNT and CDR2 as YENEEA. Trimming removed 4 bases from V and 6 bases from J, with 9 bases in between. The CDR3 extends over 13 amino acids. DNA for the CDR3: TGTGCCAGCAGCTCCAGGGTCCCCGGGGAGCTGTTTTTT. This codes for CASSSRVPGELFF.

The chain couples TRBV13 to TRBJ1-4; no definite D call. CDR3 length: 15 residues. V lost 0 bases and J 6 bases, leaving 11 bases between the germline ends. Germline V lookup: CDR1 PRHDT, CDR2 FYEKMQ (reference sequence). CDR3 sequence (DNA): TGTGCCAGCAGCTTAGGGGAGCTCGTAGATGAAAAACTGTTTTTT. This encodes CASSLGELVDEKLFF. Full variable domain (rest looked up from reference TRBV13 and TRBJ1-4): AAGVIQSPRHLIKEKRETATLKCYPIPRHDTVYWYQQGPGQDPQFLISFYEKMQSDKGSIPDRFSAQQFSDYHSELNMSSLELGDSALYFCASSLGELVDEKLFFGSGTQLSVL.

This clonotype was seen ten or more times. At one end the junction does not follow the germline gene, possibly because of a read error. V is TRBV27 and J is TRBJ2-1; TRBD2 matches 10 bases. CDR3 length equals 15 residues. CDR1 and CDR2 (germline): MNHEY, SMNVEV (reference sequence). The CDR3 DNA sequence: TGTGCCAGCAGTTTACTAGCGGGGGCAGACAATGGGCAGTTCTTC. This gives the protein CASSLLAGADNGQFF.

The rearrangement uses TRBV24-1 and TRBJ2-3; TRBD2 matches 10 bases. V gave up 4 bases and J gave up 4 bases; unmatched junction bases: 7. The CDR3 covers 16 residues. From germline, CDR1 is KGHDR and CDR2 SFDVKD. The CDR3 DNA is TGTGCCACCAGTGACCCAGCGGGGGGGCCAGCAGATACGCAGTATTTT. This translates into CATSDPAGGPADTQYF.

This clonotype was detected a few times. The gene calls are TRBV6-2 or TRBV6-3 and TRBJ1-2; D unclear. The ends were cut back, 4 bases at V and 4 bases at J, with 16 bases in the middle. The CDR3 spans 15 residues. CDR1 MNHEY and CDR2 SVGEGT come from the germline V gene. The CDR3 bases are TGTGCCAGCAGTTTCCGGACGGTAGGCATCTATGGCTACACCTTC. Its protein is CASSFRTVGIYGYTF.

This clonotype was seen more than once but under ten times. The CDR3 sequence: CASRDRGTAGNTIYF. In DNA form, the CDR3 reads TGTGCCAGCAGAGACCGCGGGACAGCAGGAAACACCATATATTTT. The J gene is TRBJ1-3, the V gene TRBV6-2 or TRBV6-3; 7 bases are shared with TRBD1. In germline, CDR1 is MNHEY, CDR2 SVGEGT. Trimming removed 6 bases from V and 4 bases from J; junction bases left unmatched: 9. The CDR3 sequence is 15 residues long.

This clonotype was seen repeatedly, ten times or more. The chain joins TRBV15 to TRBJ2-6; a possible D gene is TRBD2 (5 bases). CDR3 length equals 16 residues. The germline V gene encodes CDR1 LNHNV and CDR2 YYDKDF (reference sequence). Trimming shortened V by 0 bases and J by 0 bases, and 6 bases separated the two germline ends. The CDR3 nucleotides are TGTGCCACCAGCAGAGATGCGGGCTCTGGGGCCAACGTCCTGACTTTC. Residues: CATSRDAGSGANVLTF.

This clonotype was observed at least ten times. The V call is TRBV4-2, the J call TRBJ2-1; the match to TRBD2 covers 8 bases. The CDR3 is 16 amino acids. Germline V CDR1 and CDR2: LGHNA, YNFKEQ. Losses at the gene ends were 4 bases for V and 1 base for J; bases not matched to a gene: 6. The CDR3 protein is CASSRGGTRSYNEQFF. The CDR3 DNA sequence: TGTGCCAGCAGCCGCGGCGGGACTAGATCCTACAATGAGCAGTTCTTC.